This passage covers 21 T cell receptor beta chains from one sample sequenced in a study of cytomegalovirus exposure and HLA in healthy donors. The PCR contained 60 Vbeta and 13 Jbeta primers. Data came from immunoSEQ multiplex PCR; TCRdb stores just in-frame clones and leaves some out. The table has 72,000 or so clones, roughly two thirds seen once. The specimen was PBMCs. The receptors stem from a woman between 50 and 59 years old in good health and CMV-seronegative.

This clone has just one count. The chain joins TRBV6-5 to TRBJ2-3, with 10 bases lining up with TRBD1. This CDR3 is built from 15 residues. From germline, CDR1 is MNHEY and CDR2 SVGAGI. V trimming: 2 bases; J trimming: 5 bases; junction bases outside the gene matches: 4. The CDR3 here is CASSYRGQGGDTQYF. The CDR3 region has the DNA TGTGCCAGCAGTTACCGAGGACAGGGGGGAGATACGCAGTATTTT.

The gene calls are TRBV10-3 and TRBJ2-7; 10 bases line up with TRBD1. V dropped 4 bases and J dropped 7; count of bases not matched to a gene: 7. The CDR3 is 14 amino acids. Germline CDR1 is ENHRY and CDR2 is SYGVKD. CDR3 sequence reads: CAISGGTGEWEQYF. The DNA for the CDR3 is TGTGCCATCAGTGGGGGGACAGGGGAATGGGAGCAGTACTTC.

In DNA form, the CDR3 reads TGCAGCGTGGTCAGTAACTATGGCTACACCTTC. Its translation is CSVVSNYGYTF. V gene TRBV29-1 combines with J gene TRBJ1-2; D not certain. Germline V gene lookup returns CDR1 SQVTM and CDR2 ANQGSEA. The CDR3 consists of 11 residues. V lost 6 bases, J lost 1 base, and 6 bases lay in between.

This clone appeared a few times. The CDR3 reads CASSTDSARGDTQYF. The CDR3 coding sequence is TGCGCCAGCAGCACGGACAGCGCTCGAGGAGATACGCAGTATTTT. This rearrangement joins TRBV5-1 to TRBJ2-3, with D perhaps matching TRBD1 (6 bases). The V gene's germline CDR1 is SGHRS and CDR2 YFSETQ. The CDR3 covers 15 residues. Trimming pared 4 bases from V and 5 bases from J, leaving 17 bases between. The variable domain in full, completed from reference TRBV5-1 and TRBJ2-3, reads KAGVTQTPRYLIKTRGQQVTLSCSPISGHRSVSWYQQTPGQGLQFLFEYFSETQRNKGNFPGRFSGRQFSNSRSEMNVSTLELGDSALYLCASSTDSARGDTQYFGPGTRLTVL.

The rearrangement links TRBV25-1 to TRBJ2-7, with D perhaps TRBD2 (5 bases). The CDR3 is 13 residues long. Germline V gene data show CDR1 as MGHDK and CDR2 as SYGVNS. The germline V and J ends were trimmed by 7 bases and 3 bases, with 13 bases remaining between them. CDR3 loop: CASIRSGSYEQYF. The DNA for the CDR3 is TGTGCCAGCATCCGGTCGGGGAGCTACGAGCAGTACTTC.

CDR3 residues: CASRDRGTEAFF. The CDR3 DNA reads TGTGCCAGCCGGGACAGGGGGACTGAAGCTTTCTTT. V is TRBV5-8 and J is TRBJ1-1; TRBD1 matches at 11 bases. CDR3 size: 12 residues. Trimming took 7 bases from V and 5 from J; bases not matched to a gene: 1. From germline, CDR1 is SGHTS and CDR2 YDEGEE.

The chain carries TRBV25-1 and TRBJ1-1, with a weak D call TRBD1 (5 bases). Germline V lookup: CDR1 MGHDK, CDR2 SYGVNS. V was trimmed by 6 bases and J by 5 bases, leaving 13 bases between them. The CDR3 has 13 amino acids. For the CDR3, the DNA is TGTGCCAGCAGATGGGAGGGGCTAACTGAAGCTTTCTTT. Encoded protein: CASRWEGLTEAFF.

The J gene is TRBJ1-2, the V gene TRBV19, with D possibly matching TRBD1 (5 bases). Trimming left V 5 bases short and J 3 bases short, with 7 bases between. The CDR3 spans 12 residues. Germline lookup yields CDR1 LNHDA and CDR2 SQIVND (reference sequence). The CDR3 nucleotides read TGTGCCAGTAGTGTCAGGGACTATGGCTACACCTTC. This codes for CASSVRDYGYTF.

The rearrangement joins TRBV6-5 to TRBJ1-1, with no clear D. This CDR3 region has 15 residues. Trimming left V 1 base short and J 0 bases short, with 9 bases between. The germline V gene has CDR1 MNHEY and CDR2 SVGAGI. The CDR3: CASSYWAGMNTEAFF. CDR3 sequence (DNA): TGTGCCAGCAGTTACTGGGCGGGGATGAACACTGAAGCTTTCTTT.

In its sample, this clone was seen a few times. The chain links TRBV7-2 to TRBJ2-7, with D uncertain. Germline V lookup: CDR1 SGHTA, CDR2 FQGNSA. The CDR3 runs 13 residues. With 1 base removed from V and 7 bases from J, the gap between germline ends came to 11 bases. The chain's CDR3 is CASSLGGPREQYF. The DNA for the CDR3 is TGTGCCAGCAGCTTAGGAGGCCCCCGGGAGCAGTACTTC.

This clone was observed once. The V and J genes are TRBV27 and TRBJ1-1; a weak D match, TRBD1 (6 bases). Trimming pared 6 bases from V and 3 bases from J, leaving 14 bases between. There are 14 residues in the CDR3. The germline V gene encodes CDR1 MNHEY and CDR2 SMNVEV (reference sequence). The DNA of the CDR3 is TGTGCCAGCAGCTTGGACAGCCCTGACACTGAAGCTTTCTTT. Translation gives CASSLDSPDTEAFF.

This clone was seen more than once but under ten times. The chain recombines TRBV7-9 with TRBJ1-1; D gene ambiguous. V was pared by 5 bases and J by 2 bases, with 12 bases between. Germline V gene lookup returns CDR1 SEHNR and CDR2 FQNEAQ (reference sequence). The CDR3 is 14 residues long. CDR3 protein: CASSPSGRNTEAFF. The CDR3, as DNA: TGTGCCAGCAGCCCCAGCGGCAGAAACACTGAAGCTTTCTTT.

The chain is built from TRBV30 and TRBJ2-1, with a tentative D call TRBD2 (6 bases). Trimming removed 0 bases from V and 6 bases from J, with 15 bases in between. The CDR3 consists of 15 residues. Germline lookup yields CDR1 GTSNPN and CDR2 SVGIG (reference sequence). The DNA of the CDR3 is TGTGCCTGGAGTGTCGTCGGGAGTCTTAGCAATGAGCAGTTCTTC. This encodes CAWSVVGSLSNEQFF.

The V and J genes are TRBV7-9 and TRBJ2-7; 7 bases line up with TRBD1. Germline V CDR1 and CDR2: SEHNR, FQNEAQ (reference sequence). Trimming at V came to 2 bases and at J to 2 bases, leaving 12 bases not matched to a gene. The CDR3 runs 17 residues. The CDR3 spells CASSLRVGDSIPYEQYF. The CDR3 nucleotides are TGTGCCAGCAGCTTAAGGGTCGGGGACAGCATCCCCTACGAGCAGTACTTC.

The rearrangement uses TRBV18 and TRBJ2-2; TRBD1 is a possible D gene (7 bases). V gave up 2 bases and J gave up 5 bases, with 12 bases separating them. Germline CDR1 KGHSH, CDR2 LQKENI. The CDR3 length is 15 residues. Here the CDR3 reads CASSPIAGGTGELFF. The DNA of the CDR3 is TGTGCCAGCTCACCAATAGCAGGGGGGACCGGGGAGCTGTTTTTT.

The chain employs TRBV27 and TRBJ1-5; D is undetermined. The germline V gene encodes CDR1 MNHEY and CDR2 SMNVEV (reference sequence). V lost 2 bases and J 4 bases, leaving 6 bases between the germline ends. There are 13 residues in the CDR3. The CDR3 bases are TGTGCCAGCAGTTTACTCGGGAATCAGCCCCAGCATTTT. Translated: CASSLLGNQPQHF.

V and J are TRBV5-5 and TRBJ2-7; D is ambiguous. CDR1 is SGHKS and CDR2 is YYEKEE in the germline V gene (reference sequence). The CDR3 has 13 amino acids. V was clipped by 0 bases and J by 4 bases, with 8 bases between them. The CDR3, as DNA: TGTGCCAGCAGCTTGGCTCAGACTTACGAGCAGTACTTC. The encoded protein is CASSLAQTYEQYF.

This clone was observed a handful of times. This rearrangement joins TRBV19 to TRBJ2-7, with 8 bases fitting TRBD1. The V segment lost 3 bases and the J segment 5 bases; nucleotides outside the gene matches: 6. Germline CDR1 is LNHDA and CDR2 is SQIVND (reference sequence). CDR3 size: 14 residues. CDR3 bases: TGTGCCAGTAGTATTCGGACAGGGTGGAACGAGCAGTACTTC. Translated: CASSIRTGWNEQYF.

The chain uses TRBV28 and TRBJ1-1; D call uncertain. Germline assignment: CDR1 MDHEN and CDR2 SYDVKM. Trimming shortened V by 3 bases and J by 10 bases, and 9 bases separated the two germline ends. The CDR3 totals 11 residues. The CDR3 here is CASSFFGGAFF. CDR3 nucleotide sequence: TGTGCCAGCAGTTTCTTCGGAGGAGCTTTCTTT.

V gene TRBV6-6 combines with J gene TRBJ1-1; possible D gene TRBD1, 6 bases. Germline V lookup: CDR1 MNHNY, CDR2 SVGAGI (reference sequence). The CDR3 runs 16 residues. Trimming stripped 0 bases from V and 6 bases from J, with 17 bases between. The CDR3 DNA is TGTGCCAGCAGTTACTCGACGGGTATGGGGGCAGCTGAAGCTTTCTTT. Amino acid sequence: CASSYSTGMGAAEAFF.

CDR3 in amino acids: CASSGGTAANYGYTF. In DNA form, the CDR3 reads TGTGCCAGCAGCGGCGGGACTGCTGCTAACTATGGCTACACCTTC. The gene calls are TRBV5-5 and TRBJ1-2; TRBD1 is a possible D gene (5 bases). V was clipped by 4 bases and J by 0 bases, with 13 bases between them. Germline-derived CDR1 and CDR2 are SGHKS and YYEKEE (reference sequence). The CDR3 is 15 amino acids.